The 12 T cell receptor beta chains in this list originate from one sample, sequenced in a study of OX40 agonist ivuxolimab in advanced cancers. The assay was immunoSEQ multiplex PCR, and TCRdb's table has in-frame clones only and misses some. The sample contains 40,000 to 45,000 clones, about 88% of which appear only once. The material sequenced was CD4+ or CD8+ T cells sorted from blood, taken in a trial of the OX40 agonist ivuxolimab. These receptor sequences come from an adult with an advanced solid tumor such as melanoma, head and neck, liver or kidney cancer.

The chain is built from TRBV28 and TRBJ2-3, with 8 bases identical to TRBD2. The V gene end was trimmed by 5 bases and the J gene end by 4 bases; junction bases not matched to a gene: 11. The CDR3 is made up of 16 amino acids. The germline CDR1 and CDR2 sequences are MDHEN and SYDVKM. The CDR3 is CASSTPRSGSADTQYF. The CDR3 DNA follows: TGTGCCAGCAGTACCCCGAGGAGCGGGAGCGCAGATACGCAGTATTTT.

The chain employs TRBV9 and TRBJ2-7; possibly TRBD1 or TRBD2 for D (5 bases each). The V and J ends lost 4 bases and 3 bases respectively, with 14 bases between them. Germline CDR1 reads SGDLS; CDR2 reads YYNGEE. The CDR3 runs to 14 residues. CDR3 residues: CASSPRGVVYEQYF. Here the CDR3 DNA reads TGTGCCAGCAGCCCCCGAGGGGTGGTCTACGAGCAGTACTTC.

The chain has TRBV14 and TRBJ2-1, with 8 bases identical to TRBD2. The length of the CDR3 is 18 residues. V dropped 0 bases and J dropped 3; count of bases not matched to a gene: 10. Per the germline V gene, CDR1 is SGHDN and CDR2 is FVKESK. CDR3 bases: TGTGCCAGCAGCCAAGATCAGATCGGGAGGGAGTTCTACAATGAGCAGTTCTTC. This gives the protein CASSQDQIGREFYNEQFF.

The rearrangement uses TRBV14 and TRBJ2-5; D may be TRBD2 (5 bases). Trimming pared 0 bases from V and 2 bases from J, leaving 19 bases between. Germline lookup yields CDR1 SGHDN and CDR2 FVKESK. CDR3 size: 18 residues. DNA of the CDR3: TGTGCCAGCAGCCAAGAAAGCTCGGGGATGCGACTTCAAGAGACCCAGTACTTC. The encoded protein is CASSQESSGMRLQETQYF.

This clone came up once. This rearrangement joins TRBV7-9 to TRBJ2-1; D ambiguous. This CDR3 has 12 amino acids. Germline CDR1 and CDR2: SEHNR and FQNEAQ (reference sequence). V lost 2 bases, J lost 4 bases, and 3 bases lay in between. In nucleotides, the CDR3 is TGTGCCAGCAGCTTAAGTTACAATGAGCAGTTCTTC. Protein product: CASSLSYNEQFF.

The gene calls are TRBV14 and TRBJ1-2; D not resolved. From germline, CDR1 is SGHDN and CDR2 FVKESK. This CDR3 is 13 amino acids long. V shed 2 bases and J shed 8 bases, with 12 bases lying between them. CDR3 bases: TGTGCCAGCAGCCAACTCCACGAAGGCGGCTACACCTTC. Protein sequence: CASSQLHEGGYTF.

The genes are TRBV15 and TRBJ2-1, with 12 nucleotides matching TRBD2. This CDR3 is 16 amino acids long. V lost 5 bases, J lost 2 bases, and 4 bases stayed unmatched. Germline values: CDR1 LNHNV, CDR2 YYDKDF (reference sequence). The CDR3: CATSQGLAGAYNEQFF. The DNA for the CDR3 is TGTGCCACCAGCCAGGGACTAGCGGGTGCCTACAATGAGCAGTTCTTC.

DNA for the CDR3: TGTGCCAGCAGCAAACAGGGTCAGCCCCAGCATTTT. Protein sequence: CASSKQGQPQHF. The chain joins TRBV7-9 to TRBJ1-5; the D gene is possibly TRBD1 (6 bases). CDR3 size: 12 residues. Looked up from germline, CDR1 is SEHNR and CDR2 is FQNEAQ (reference sequence). Trimming took off 5 bases at V and 6 bases at J, with 8 bases between the two ends.

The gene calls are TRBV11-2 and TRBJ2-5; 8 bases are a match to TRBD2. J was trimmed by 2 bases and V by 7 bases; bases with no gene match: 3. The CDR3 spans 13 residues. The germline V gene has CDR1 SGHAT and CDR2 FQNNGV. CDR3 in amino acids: CASTRGGQETQYF. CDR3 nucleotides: TGTGCCAGCACCCGGGGGGGGCAAGAGACCCAGTACTTC.

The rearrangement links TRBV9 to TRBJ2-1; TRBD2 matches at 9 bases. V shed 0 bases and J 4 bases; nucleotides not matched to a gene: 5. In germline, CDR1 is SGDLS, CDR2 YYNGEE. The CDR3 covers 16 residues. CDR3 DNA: TGTGCCAGCAGCGTAGCTACCAGCGGGGGGTACAATGAGCAGTTCTTC. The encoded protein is CASSVATSGGYNEQFF.

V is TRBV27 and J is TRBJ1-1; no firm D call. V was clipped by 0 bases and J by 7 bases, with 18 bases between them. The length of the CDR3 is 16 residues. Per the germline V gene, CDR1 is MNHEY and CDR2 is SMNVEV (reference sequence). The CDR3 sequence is CASSLSGYRERDEAFF. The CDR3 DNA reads TGTGCCAGCAGTTTATCGGGGTATAGGGAGCGGGATGAAGCTTTCTTT.

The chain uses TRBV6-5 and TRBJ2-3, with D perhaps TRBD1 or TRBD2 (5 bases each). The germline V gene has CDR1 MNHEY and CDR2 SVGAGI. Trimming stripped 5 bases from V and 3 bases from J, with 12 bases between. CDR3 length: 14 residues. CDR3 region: CASSPGPWTDTQYF. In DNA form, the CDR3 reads TGTGCCAGCAGTCCGGGACCCTGGACAGATACGCAGTATTTT.